Listed below are T cell receptor beta chains from one sample, sequenced in a study of patients and donors after allogeneic stem cell transplantation. From the RT-PCR reads, TCRdb called clonotypes with MiXCR, one entry per CDR3 protein. The sample includes about 200,000 distinct CDR3 sequences, around two fifths seen only once; the top ten take roughly 12%. The specimen was blood, either unsorted or a sorted T cell fraction (not recorded which). The receptors stem from a human donor who was either an allogeneic HSCT recipient or a stem cell or donor lymphocyte infusion donor (not recorded which). It is not recorded whose cells these are; they may come from a transplant donor. The conserved cysteine and the conserved F or W are not part of the CDR3 here. Fields, in order: CDR3 protein, V gene, D gene. D genes are given only for firm matches.

CDR3: ASSPAGRVQETQY
V: TRBV18
D: -

CDR3: ASRAGAGTEAF
V: TRBV6-5
D: -

CDR3: ASSPPGLARTYEQY
V: TRBV5-1
D: TRBD2

CDR3: ASSFVQDYGYT
V: TRBV12-3/TRBV12-4
D: -

CDR3: ASSQTRSGNTIY
V: TRBV6-5
D: -

CDR3: ASSLGEETQY
V: TRBV5-1
D: -

CDR3: ASTFIGEQF
V: TRBV5-1
D: -

CDR3: ASSADIYRDIGTEAF
V: TRBV4-1
D: -

CDR3: ASSLSGRSNQPQH
V: TRBV5-1
D: -

CDR3: ASRVGTVSNQPQH
V: TRBV2
D: TRBD1

CDR3: SASEGGWGTEAF
V: TRBV20-1
D: -

CDR3: ASSYLGLLNTEAF
V: TRBV6-2/TRBV6-3
D: -

CDR3: SVGAGVAKNIQY
V: TRBV29-1
D: -

CDR3: SARVGGAF
V: TRBV20-1
D: -

CDR3: ASSLDREGSPLH
V: TRBV12-3/TRBV12-4
D: -

CDR3: ASSLQGLQETQY
V: TRBV12-3/TRBV12-4
D: -

CDR3: ASSLGNNEQF
V: TRBV7-9
D: -

CDR3: ASSLEESRNTEAF
V: TRBV5-1
D: -

CDR3: ASSRRDQPQH
V: TRBV25-1
D: -

CDR3: ASSLRAGGAYEQY
V: TRBV12-3/TRBV12-4
D: TRBD1

CDR3: ASSLGTSAFYNEQF
V: TRBV5-1
D: TRBD2

CDR3: ASSHLRDSREQPQH
V: TRBV12-3/TRBV12-4
D: TRBD1

CDR3: ATSESPGLVNEQF
V: TRBV24-1
D: TRBD2

CDR3: ASSFLSGNGYT
V: TRBV28
D: -

CDR3: ASTKGAPNYGYT
V: TRBV5-5
D: TRBD1

CDR3: ATSGRDAGDTQY
V: TRBV24-1
D: -

CDR3: ASSLSRGPTEAF
V: TRBV28
D: -

CDR3: ASIGTGNYGYT
V: TRBV19
D: -